This T cell receptor beta chain originates from a study of blood T cell repertoires in COVID-19. Study context: Sites in the United States, Italy and Spain provided acute and convalescent COVID-19 samples. PBMCs, B-cell-depleted T cells, or T cells provided the cDNA or gDNA that made up the material.

As originally analysed: Amplification of reference gene primers was used by the study to estimate nucleated cell counts. Profiled with immunoSEQ multiplex PCR; TCRdb holds only in-frame clones, not every one. Clonal size and the V and J genes are those of that table, whereas D and trimming came from the DNA. The repertoire holds 650,000 to 800,000 clones, with around 89% as singletons. V was trimmed by 8 bases and J by 2 bases, leaving 13 bases between them. This CDR3 spans 14 amino acids. Germline-derived CDR1 and CDR2 are LNHDA and SQIVND (reference sequence). Sequenced sample: peripheral blood. The clonotype originates from a woman between 18 and 29 years old with acute or convalescent COVID-19. V gene TRBV19 combines with J gene TRBJ1-5, with TRBD1 as a possible D gene (6 bases). CDR3: CASHSGERNQPQHF. DNA for the CDR3: TGTGCCAGTCACTCAGGGGAGCGCAATCAGCCCCAGCATTTT.